This T cell receptor (beta chain) was recorded in a study of blood T cell repertoires in COVID-19. Original processing notes: Amplification with reference gene primers provided the estimates of nucleated cell counts. Clones were read by immunoSEQ multiplex PCR, and TCRdb kept only the in-frame ones, dropping some. Clone size and V and J calls were adopted from that table, with D and trimming inferred from the DNA. The table includes tens of thousands of clones, around 79% detected once. The CDR3 extends over 16 amino acids. Germline V gene data show CDR1 as SGHRS and CDR2 as YFSETQ. Trimming cost V 4 bases and J 4 bases, with 20 bases left between them.

V is TRBV5-1 and J is TRBJ1-1; weak D call: TRBD1 (5 bases). The sample consisted of peripheral blood. The clonotype originates from a human donor in a cohort sampled during active COVID-19. The CDR3 here is CASSVRIAGRFTEAFF. CDR3 nucleotide sequence: TGCGCCAGCAGCGTGAGAATAGCAGGGCGCTTCACTGAAGCTTTCTTT.